This T cell receptor beta chain emerged from a study of blood T cells in healthy people across ages. The use of a sample-barcoded 5' primer and a J-beta primer mix characterized a second PCR of roughly 6 to 12 cycles. The yield of each sample was at least 2.5 million CDR3-containing paired-end reads. TCRdb re-analysed the 5' RACE reads in MiXCR, keeping a single row per CDR3 protein. The sample contains hundreds of thousands of distinct CDR3 sequences, about half of which appear only once. Study-wide points: Observed TCR beta diversity per million T cells went down as age went up. This fall followed a roughly linear course with age.

The CDR3 covers 20 residues. Germline V gene sequence: CDR1 SGHRS, CDR2 YFSETQ. The junction had 20 bases not matched to a gene; V was cut back by 7 bases and J by 1 base. Total RNA, at least 6 micrograms per sample, was extracted from PBMCs. This clonotype was observed at least ten times. Its specificity is unknown. This TCR was sampled from a man older than 75 in good health. This chain connects TRBV5-1 to TRBJ2-4; TRBD2 aligns across 10 bases. Sequenced material: blood. The chain's CDR3 is CASSQQGLALEGGAKNIQYF. For the CDR3, the DNA is TGCGCCAGCTCTCAACAGGGACTAGCGCTCGAAGGTGGGGCCAAAAACATTCAGTACTTC.